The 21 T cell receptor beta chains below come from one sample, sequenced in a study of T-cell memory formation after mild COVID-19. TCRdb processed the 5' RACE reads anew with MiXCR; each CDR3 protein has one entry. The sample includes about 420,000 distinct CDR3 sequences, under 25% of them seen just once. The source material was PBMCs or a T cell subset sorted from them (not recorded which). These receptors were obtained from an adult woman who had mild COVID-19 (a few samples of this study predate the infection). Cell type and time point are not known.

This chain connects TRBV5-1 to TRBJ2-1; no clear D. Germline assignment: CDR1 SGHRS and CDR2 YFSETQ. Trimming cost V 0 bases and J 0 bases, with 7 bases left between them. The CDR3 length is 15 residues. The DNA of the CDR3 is TGCGCCAGCAGCTTGGAGGGCAACTCCTACAATGAGCAGTTCTTC. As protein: CASSLEGNSYNEQFF.

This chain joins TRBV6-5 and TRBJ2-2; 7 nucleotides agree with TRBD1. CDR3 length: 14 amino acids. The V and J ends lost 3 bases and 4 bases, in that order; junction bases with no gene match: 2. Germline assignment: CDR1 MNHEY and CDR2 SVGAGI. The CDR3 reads CASSYAGGTGELFF. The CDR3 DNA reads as TGTGCCAGCAGTTATGCAGGGGGCACCGGGGAGCTGTTTTTT.

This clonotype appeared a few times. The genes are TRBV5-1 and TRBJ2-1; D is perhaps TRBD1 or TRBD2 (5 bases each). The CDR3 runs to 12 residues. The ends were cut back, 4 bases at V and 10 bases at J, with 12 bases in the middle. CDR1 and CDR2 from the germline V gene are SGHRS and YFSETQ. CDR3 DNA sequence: TGCGCCAGCAGCCGAGGGGATGGGGAGCAGTTCTTC. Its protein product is CASSRGDGEQFF.

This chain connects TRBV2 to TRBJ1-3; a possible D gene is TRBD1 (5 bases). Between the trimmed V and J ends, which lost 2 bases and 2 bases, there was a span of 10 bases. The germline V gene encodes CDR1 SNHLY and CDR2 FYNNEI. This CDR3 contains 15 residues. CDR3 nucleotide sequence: TGTGCCAGCAGTGAATGGGAGGGGCCTGGAAACACCATATATTTT. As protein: CASSEWEGPGNTIYF.

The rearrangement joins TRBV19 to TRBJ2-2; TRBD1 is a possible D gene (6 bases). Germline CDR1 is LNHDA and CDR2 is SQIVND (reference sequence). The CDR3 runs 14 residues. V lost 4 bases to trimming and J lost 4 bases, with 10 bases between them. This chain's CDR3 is CASSTGQFTGELFF. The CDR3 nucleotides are TGTGCCAGTAGTACCGGACAGTTCACCGGGGAGCTGTTTTTT. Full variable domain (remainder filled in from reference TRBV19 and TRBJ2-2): DGGITQSPKYLFRKEGQNVTLSCEQNLNHDAMYWYRQDPGQGLRLIYYSQIVNDFQKGDIAEGYSVSREKKESFPLTVTSAQKNPTAFYLCASSTGQFTGELFFGEGSRLTVL.

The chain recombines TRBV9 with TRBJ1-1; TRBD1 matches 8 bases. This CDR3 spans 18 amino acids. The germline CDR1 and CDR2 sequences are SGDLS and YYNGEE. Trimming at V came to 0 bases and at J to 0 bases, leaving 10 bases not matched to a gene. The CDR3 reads CASSVADNRGAMNTEAFF. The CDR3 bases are TGTGCCAGCAGCGTAGCGGATAACAGGGGGGCGATGAACACTGAAGCTTTCTTT. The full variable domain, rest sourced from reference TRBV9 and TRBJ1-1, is DSGVTQTPKHLITATGQRVTLRCSPRSGDLSVYWYQQSLDQGLQFLIQYYNGEERAKGNILERFSAQQFPDLHSELNLSSLELGDSALYFCASSVADNRGAMNTEAFFGQGTRLTVV.

CDR3: CASSPLGRNEKLFF. The CDR3 DNA reads as TGTGCCAGCTCACCACTAGGTCGCAATGAAAAACTGTTTTTT. The rearrangement uses TRBV18 and TRBJ1-4, with D hard to call. The CDR3 is made up of 14 amino acids. Germline loops: CDR1 KGHSH, CDR2 LQKENI. Trimming removed 1 base at V and 5 bases at J, with 8 bases between. Looking up the rest from reference TRBV18 and TRBJ1-4 gives the full variable domain: NAGVMQNPRHLVRRRGQEARLRCSPMKGHSHVYWYRQLPEEGLKFMVYLQKENIIDESGMPKERFSAEFPKEGPSILRIQQVVRGDSAAYFCASSPLGRNEKLFFGSGTQLSVL.

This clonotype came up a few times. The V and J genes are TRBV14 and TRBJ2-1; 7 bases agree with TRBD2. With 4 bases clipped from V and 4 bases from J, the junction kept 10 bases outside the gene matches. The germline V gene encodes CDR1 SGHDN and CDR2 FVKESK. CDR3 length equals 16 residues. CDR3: CASSREIGLGYNEQFF. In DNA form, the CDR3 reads TGTGCCAGCAGCCGAGAAATAGGACTAGGGTACAATGAGCAGTTCTTC. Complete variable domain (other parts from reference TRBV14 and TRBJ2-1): EAGVTQFPSHSVIEKGQTVTLRCDPISGHDNLYWYRRVMGKEIKFLLHFVKESKQDESGMPNNRFLAERTGGTYSTLKVQPAELEDSGVYFCASSREIGLGYNEQFFGPGTRLTVL.

CDR3 nucleotide sequence: TGTGCCAGCACCCGGACAGGTCGCCAAGAGACCCAGTACTTC. Amino acid sequence: CASTRTGRQETQYF. J is TRBJ2-5 and V is TRBV7-9; the match to TRBD1 covers 7 bases. The CDR3 spans 14 residues. Germline CDR1 and CDR2: SEHNR and FQNEAQ (reference sequence). V shed 7 bases, J shed 1 base, and the junction held 6 bases outside the gene matches.

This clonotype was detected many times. The CDR3 DNA follows: TGTGCCTCTGCTTCAGGGGATGTCGAGACCCAGTACTTC. This sequence encodes CASASGDVETQYF. The chain links TRBV15 to TRBJ2-5; D is perhaps TRBD1 (6 bases). The germline CDR1 and CDR2 sequences are LNHNV and YYDKDF (reference sequence). The ends were cut back, 11 bases at V and 5 bases at J, with 18 bases in the middle. CDR3 length: 13 amino acids.

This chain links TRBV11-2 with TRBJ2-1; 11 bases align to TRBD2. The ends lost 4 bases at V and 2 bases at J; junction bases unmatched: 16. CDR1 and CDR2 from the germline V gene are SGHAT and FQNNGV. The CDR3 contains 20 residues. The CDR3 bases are TGTGCCAGCAGCTCTTTCCTATTAGCGGGGGGGCCGCGGCCCTACAATGAGCAGTTCTTC. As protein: CASSSFLLAGGPRPYNEQFF.

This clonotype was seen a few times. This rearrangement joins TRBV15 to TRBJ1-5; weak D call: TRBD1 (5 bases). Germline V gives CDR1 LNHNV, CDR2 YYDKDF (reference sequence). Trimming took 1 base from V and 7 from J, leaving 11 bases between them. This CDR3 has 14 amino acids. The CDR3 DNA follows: TGTGCCACCAGCAGAGTGGGGGGAAGCCAGCCCCAGCATTTT. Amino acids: CATSRVGGSQPQHF.

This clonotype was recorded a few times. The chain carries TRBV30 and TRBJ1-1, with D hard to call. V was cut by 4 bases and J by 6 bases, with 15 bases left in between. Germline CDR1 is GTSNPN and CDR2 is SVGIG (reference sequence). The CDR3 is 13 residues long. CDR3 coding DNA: TGTGCCTGGACGGACCCACCCCTCGCTGAAGCTTTCTTT. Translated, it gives CAWTDPPLAEAFF.

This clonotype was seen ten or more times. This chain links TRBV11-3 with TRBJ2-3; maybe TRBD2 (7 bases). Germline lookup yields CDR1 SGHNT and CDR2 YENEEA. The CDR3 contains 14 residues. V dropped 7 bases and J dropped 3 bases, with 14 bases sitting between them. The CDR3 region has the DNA TGTGCCAGCATGGGGGGGGCCCCTACAGATACGCAGTATTTT. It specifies CASMGGAPTDTQYF.

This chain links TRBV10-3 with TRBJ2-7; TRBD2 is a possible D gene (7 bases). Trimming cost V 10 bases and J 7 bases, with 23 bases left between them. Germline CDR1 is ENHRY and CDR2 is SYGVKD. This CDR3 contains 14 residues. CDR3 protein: CATDGGQVVGEQYF. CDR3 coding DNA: TGTGCCACCGACGGGGGGCAAGTCGTGGGAGAGCAGTACTTC.

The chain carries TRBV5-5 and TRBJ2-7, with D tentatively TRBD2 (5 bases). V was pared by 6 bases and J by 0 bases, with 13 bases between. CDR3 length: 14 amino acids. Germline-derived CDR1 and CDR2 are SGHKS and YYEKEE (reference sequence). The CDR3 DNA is TGTGCCAGCACCCATCCGGGGAGCTCCTACGAGCAGTACTTC. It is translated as CASTHPGSSYEQYF.

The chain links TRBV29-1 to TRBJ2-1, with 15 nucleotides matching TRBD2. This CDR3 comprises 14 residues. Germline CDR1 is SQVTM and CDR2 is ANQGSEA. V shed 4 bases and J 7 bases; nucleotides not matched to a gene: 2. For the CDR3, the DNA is TGCAGCGTTGCTGGACTAGCGGGAGGGAATGAGCAGTTCTTC. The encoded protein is CSVAGLAGGNEQFF.

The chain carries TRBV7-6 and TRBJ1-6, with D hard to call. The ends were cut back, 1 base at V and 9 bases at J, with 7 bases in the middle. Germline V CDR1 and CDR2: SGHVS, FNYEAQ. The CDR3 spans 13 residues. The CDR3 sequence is CASSLEGASPLHF. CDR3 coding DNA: TGTGCCAGCAGCTTAGAGGGTGCTTCACCCCTCCACTTT. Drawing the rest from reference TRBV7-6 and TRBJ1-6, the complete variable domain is GAGVSQSPRYKVTKRGQDVALRCDPISGHVSLYWYRQALGQGPEFLTYFNYEAQQDKSGLPNDRFSAERPEGSISTLTIQRTEQRDSAMYRCASSLEGASPLHFGNGTRLTVT.

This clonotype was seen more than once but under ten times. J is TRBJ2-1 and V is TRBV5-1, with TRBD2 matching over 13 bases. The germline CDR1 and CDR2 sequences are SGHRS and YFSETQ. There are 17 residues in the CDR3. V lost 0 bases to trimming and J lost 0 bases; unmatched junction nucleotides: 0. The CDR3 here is CASSLGTSGGSYNEQFF. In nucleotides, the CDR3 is TGCGCCAGCAGCTTGGGGACTAGCGGGGGCTCCTACAATGAGCAGTTCTTC.

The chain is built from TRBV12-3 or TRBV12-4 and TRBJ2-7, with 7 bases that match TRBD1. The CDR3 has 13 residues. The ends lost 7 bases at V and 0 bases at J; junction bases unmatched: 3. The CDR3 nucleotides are TGTGCCAGCAAGAGGGACAGCTCCTACGAGCAGTACTTC. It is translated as CASKRDSSYEQYF.

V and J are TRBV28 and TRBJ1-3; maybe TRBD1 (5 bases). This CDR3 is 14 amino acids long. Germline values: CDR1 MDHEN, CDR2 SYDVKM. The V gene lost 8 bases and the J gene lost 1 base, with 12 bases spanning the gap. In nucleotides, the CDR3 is TGTGCCAGCCGGGACCGCTATTCTGGAAACACCATATATTTT. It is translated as CASRDRYSGNTIYF.